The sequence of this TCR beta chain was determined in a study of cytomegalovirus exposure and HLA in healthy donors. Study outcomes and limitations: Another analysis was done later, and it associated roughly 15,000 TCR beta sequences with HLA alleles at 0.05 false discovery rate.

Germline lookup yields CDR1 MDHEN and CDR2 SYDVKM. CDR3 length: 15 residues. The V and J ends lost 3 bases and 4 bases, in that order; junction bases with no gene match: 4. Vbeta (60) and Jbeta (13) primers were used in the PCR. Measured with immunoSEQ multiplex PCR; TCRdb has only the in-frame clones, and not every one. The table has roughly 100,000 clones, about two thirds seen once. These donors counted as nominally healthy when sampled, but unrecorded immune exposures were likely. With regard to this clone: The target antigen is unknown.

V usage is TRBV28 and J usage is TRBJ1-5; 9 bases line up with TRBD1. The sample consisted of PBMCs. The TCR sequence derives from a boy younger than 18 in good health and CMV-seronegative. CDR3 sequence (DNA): TGTGCCAGCAGTTTCGGGGGACAGGGTAATCAGCCCCAGCATTTT. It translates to CASSFGGQGNQPQHF. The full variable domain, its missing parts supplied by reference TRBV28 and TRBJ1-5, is DVKVTQSSRYLVKRTGEKVFLECVQDMDHENMFWYRQDPGLGLRLIYFSYDVKMKEKGDIPEGYSVSREKKERFSLILESASTNQTSMYLCASSFGGQGNQPQHFGDGTRLSIL.